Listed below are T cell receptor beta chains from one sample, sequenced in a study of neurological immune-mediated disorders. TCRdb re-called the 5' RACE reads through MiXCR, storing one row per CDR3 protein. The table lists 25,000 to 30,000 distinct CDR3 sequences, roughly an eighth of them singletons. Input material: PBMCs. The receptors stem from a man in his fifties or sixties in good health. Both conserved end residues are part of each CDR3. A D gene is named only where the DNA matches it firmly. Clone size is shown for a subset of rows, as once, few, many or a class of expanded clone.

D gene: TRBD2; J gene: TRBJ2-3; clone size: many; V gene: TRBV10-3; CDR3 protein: CAISVVREGNTDTQYF; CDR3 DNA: TGTGCCATCAGTGTTGTGCGGGAGGGCAACACAGATACGCAGTATTTT
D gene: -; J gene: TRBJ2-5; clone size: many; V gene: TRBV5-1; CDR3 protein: CASSSGGYSGKTQYF; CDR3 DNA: TGCGCCAGCAGCTCCGGTGGGTACTCCGGAAAGACCCAGTACTTC
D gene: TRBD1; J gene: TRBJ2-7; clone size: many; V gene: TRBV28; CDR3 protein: CASTRQGAYEQYF; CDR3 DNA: TGTGCCAGTACCCGACAGGGAGCCTACGAGCAGTACTTC
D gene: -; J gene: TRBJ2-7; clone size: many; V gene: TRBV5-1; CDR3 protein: CASSSVGAYEQYF; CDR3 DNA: TGCGCCAGCAGCTCCGTCGGTGCCTACGAGCAGTACTTC
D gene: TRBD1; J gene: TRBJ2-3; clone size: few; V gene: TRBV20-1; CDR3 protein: CSANTGTGISTDTQYF; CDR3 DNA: TGCAGTGCTAACACCGGGACAGGGATTAGCACAGATACGCAGTATTTT
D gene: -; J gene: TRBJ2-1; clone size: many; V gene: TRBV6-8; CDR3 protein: CASPQVDRSSYNEQFF; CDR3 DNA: TGTGCCAGCCCCCAGGTGGACCGGAGCTCCTACAATGAGCAGTTCTTC
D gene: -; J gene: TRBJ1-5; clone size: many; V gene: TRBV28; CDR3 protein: CASSPGARPQHF; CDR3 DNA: TGTGCCAGCAGTCCCGGGGCGCGGCCCCAGCATTTT
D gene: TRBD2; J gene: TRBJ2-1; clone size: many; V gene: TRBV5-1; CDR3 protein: CASSSGGGLAGLNEQFF; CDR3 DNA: TGCGCCAGCAGCTCCGGGGGGGGACTAGCGGGATTAAATGAGCAGTTCTTC
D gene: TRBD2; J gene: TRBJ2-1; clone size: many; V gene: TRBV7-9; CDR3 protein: CASSWRLAGNEQFF; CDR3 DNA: TGTGCCAGCAGCTGGCGACTAGCGGGCAATGAGCAGTTCTTC
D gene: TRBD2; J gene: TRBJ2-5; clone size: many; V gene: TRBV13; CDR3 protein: CASSLGLAGAETQYF; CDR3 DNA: TGTGCCAGCAGCTTGGGACTAGCGGGAGCAGAGACCCAGTACTTC
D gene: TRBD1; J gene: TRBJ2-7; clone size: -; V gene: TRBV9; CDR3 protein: CASSVRQGPINEQYF; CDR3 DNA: TGTGCCAGCAGCGTTCGACAGGGACCTATCAACGAGCAGTACTTC
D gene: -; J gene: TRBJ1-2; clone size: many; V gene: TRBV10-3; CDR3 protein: CAISADRIYGYTF; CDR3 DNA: TGTGCCATCAGTGCCGACAGGATTTATGGCTACACCTTC
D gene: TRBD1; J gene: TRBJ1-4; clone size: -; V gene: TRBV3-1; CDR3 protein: CASSPGQGGEKLFF; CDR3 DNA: TGTGCCAGCAGCCCCGGACAGGGTGGAGAAAAACTGTTTTTT
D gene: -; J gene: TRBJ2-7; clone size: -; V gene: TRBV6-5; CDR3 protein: CASSPRGTSYEQYF; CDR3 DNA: TGTGCCAGCAGCCCCAGGGGAACGTCCTACGAGCAGTACTTC
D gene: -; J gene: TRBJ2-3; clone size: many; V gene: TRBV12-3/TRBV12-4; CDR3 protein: CASSLRRQLSTDTQYF; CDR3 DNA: TGTGCCAGCAGTTTAAGACGGCAACTTAGCACAGATACGCAGTATTTT
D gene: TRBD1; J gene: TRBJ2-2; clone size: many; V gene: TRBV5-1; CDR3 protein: CASSLGTGRQGGELFF; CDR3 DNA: TGCGCCAGCAGCTTGGGGACAGGCCGTCAAGGCGGGGAGCTGTTTTTT
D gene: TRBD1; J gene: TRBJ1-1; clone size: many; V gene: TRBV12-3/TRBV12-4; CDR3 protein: CASSLGTGHTEAFF; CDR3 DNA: TGTGCCAGCAGTTTAGGGACAGGGCATACTGAAGCTTTCTTT
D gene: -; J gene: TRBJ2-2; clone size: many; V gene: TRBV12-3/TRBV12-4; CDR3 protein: CASSPNHVNGELFF; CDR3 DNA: TGTGCCAGCAGCCCCAACCATGTTAACGGGGAGCTGTTTTTT
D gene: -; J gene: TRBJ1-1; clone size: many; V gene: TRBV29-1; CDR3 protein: CSVVRGARSTEAFF; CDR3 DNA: TGCAGCGTTGTCAGAGGAGCCCGTTCGACTGAAGCTTTCTTT
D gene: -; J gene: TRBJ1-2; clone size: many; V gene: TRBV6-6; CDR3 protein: CASSYSSGRNYGYTF; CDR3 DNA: TGTGCCAGCAGTTACTCATCGGGGCGGAACTATGGCTACACCTTC
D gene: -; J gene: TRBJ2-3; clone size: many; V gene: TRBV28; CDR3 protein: CASSPRDNTDTQYF; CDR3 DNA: TGTGCCAGCAGTCCCCGGGACAACACAGATACGCAGTATTTT
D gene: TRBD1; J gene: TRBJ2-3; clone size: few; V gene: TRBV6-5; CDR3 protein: CASSGGGQGALKGTQYF; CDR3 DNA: TGTGCCAGCAGTGGCGGGGGACAGGGGGCCCTCAAGGGAACGCAGTATTTT
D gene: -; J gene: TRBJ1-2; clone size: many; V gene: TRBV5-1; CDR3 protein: CASRPTANYGYTF; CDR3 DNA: TGCGCCAGCAGACCCACCGCTAACTATGGCTACACCTTC
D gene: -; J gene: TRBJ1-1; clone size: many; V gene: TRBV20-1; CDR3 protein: CSASSRITEAFF; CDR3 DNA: TGCAGTGCTAGTTCAAGGATCACTGAAGCTTTCTTT
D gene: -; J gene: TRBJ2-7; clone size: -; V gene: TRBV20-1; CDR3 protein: CSASGVGGKPTYEQYF; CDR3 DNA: TGCAGTGCTAGTGGTGTAGGCGGTAAGCCCACCTACGAGCAGTACTTC
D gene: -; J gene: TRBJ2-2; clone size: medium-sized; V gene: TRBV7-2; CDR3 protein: CASSLFDPGNTGELFF; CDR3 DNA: TGTGCCAGCAGCTTATTCGATCCAGGGAACACCGGGGAGCTGTTTTTT
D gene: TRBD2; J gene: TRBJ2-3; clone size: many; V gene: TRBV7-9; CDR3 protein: CASSSTGGRVGDTQYF; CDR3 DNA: TGTGCCAGCAGCTCAACGGGGGGTAGAGTCGGAGATACGCAGTATTTT
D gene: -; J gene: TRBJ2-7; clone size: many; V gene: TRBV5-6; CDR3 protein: CASSARGRGSFYEQYF; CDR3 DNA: TGTGCCAGCAGCGCCCGAGGAAGGGGTTCGTTTTACGAGCAGTACTTC
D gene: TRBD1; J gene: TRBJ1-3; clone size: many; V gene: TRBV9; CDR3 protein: CASSGGQGFFGNTIYF; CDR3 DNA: TGTGCCAGCAGCGGCGGACAGGGTTTCTTTGGAAACACCATATATTTT
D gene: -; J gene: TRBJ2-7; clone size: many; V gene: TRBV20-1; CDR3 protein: CSARVLEAYEQYF; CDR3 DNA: TGCAGTGCTAGGGTCCTTGAAGCCTACGAGCAGTACTTC
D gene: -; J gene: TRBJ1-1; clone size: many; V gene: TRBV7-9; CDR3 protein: CASSFGNTEAFF; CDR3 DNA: TGTGCCAGCAGCTTTGGGAACACTGAAGCTTTCTTT
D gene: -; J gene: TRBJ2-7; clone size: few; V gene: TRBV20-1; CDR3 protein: CSARPQGAFEQYF; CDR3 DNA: TGCAGTGCTAGACCCCAGGGCGCCTTTGAGCAGTACTTC
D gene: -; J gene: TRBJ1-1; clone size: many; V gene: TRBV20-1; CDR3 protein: CSARSLQGKTEAFF; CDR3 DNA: TGCAGTGCTAGATCCCTACAGGGAAAAACTGAAGCTTTCTTT
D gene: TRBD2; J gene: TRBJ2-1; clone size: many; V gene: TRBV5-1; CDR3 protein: CASSLVAGTYNEQFF; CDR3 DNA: TGCGCCAGCAGCTTGGTAGCGGGAACCTACAATGAGCAGTTCTTC
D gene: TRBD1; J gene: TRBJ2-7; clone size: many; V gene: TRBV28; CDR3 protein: CASSLQGAGSYEQYF; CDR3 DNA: TGTGCCAGCAGTTTACAGGGGGCTGGTTCCTACGAGCAGTACTTC
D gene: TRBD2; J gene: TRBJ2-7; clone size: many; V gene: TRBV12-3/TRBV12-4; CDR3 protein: CASSFAAGVREQYF; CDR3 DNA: TGTGCCAGCAGTTTTGCTGCGGGAGTAAGAGAGCAGTACTTC
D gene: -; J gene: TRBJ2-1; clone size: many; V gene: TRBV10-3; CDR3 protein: CAIRDDPGYNEQFF; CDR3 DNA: TGTGCCATCAGGGACGACCCAGGGTACAATGAGCAGTTCTTC
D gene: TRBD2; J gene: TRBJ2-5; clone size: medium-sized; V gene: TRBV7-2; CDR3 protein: CASSLGGREEETQYF; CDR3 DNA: TGTGCCAGCAGCTTAGGGGGGCGGGAGGAAGAGACCCAGTACTTC
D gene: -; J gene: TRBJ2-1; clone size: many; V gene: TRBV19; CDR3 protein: CASSIKGGRAGNEQFF; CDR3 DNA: TGTGCCAGTAGTATAAAGGGGGGGCGAGCTGGCAATGAGCAGTTCTTC
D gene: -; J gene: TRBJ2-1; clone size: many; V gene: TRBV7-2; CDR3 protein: CASSLAQGKNEQFF; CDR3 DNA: TGTGCCAGCAGCTTAGCGCAGGGAAAGAATGAGCAGTTCTTC
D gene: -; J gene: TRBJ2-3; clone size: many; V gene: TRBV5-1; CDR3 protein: CASSETGSTDTQYF; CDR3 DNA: TGCGCCAGCAGCGAAACAGGGAGTACAGATACGCAGTATTTT
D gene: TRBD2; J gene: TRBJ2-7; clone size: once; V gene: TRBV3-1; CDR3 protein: CASSPSGSYELYF; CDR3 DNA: TGTGCCAGCAGCCCCAGCGGGAGCTATGAGCTGTACTTC
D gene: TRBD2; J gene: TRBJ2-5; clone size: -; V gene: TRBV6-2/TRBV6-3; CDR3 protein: CASSYSPGLAGEETQYF; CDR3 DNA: TGTGCCAGCAGTTACTCACCGGGACTAGCGGGAGAAGAGACCCAGTACTTC